One and the same sample provided the 10 T cell receptor beta chains below, sequenced in a study of T cell repertoires in cytomegalovirus infection. TCRdb used MiXCR to reprocess the reads, holding one entry per CDR3 protein. The table records hundreds of thousands of distinct CDR3 sequences, around 31% of them present only once. No antigen has been identified for these receptors. The sample consisted of cultured PBMCs, taken from culture after CMV antigen stimulation. These receptors were collected from a human donor in good health (CMV status not recorded). Some clones in this sample may be carry-over from other donors' samples.

The chain employs TRBV20-1 and TRBJ2-1; the match to TRBD2 covers 9 bases. This CDR3 spans 14 amino acids. The V segment lost 3 bases and the J segment 8 bases; nucleotides outside the gene matches: 8. CDR1 DFQATT and CDR2 SNEGSKA come from the germline V gene (reference sequence). This CDR3 reads CSARVGTSTHEQFF. The CDR3 DNA is TGCAGTGCTAGGGTGGGGACTAGCACACATGAGCAGTTCTTC.

This clonotype was picked up a small number of times. This chain joins TRBV7-2 and TRBJ2-5, with TRBD2 identical over 10 bases. Germline loops: CDR1 SGHTA, CDR2 FQGNSA. The CDR3 consists of 15 residues. The V and J ends lost 3 bases and 4 bases, in that order; junction bases with no gene match: 5. DNA for the CDR3: TGTGCCAGCAGCTTTCAGCGGGGGGGATCAGAGACCCAGTACTTC. Translated: CASSFQRGGSETQYF.

This clonotype was found a few times. The chain uses TRBV7-2 and TRBJ2-7; D possibly matches TRBD1 or TRBD2 (7 bases each). V was clipped by 4 bases and J by 3 bases, with 22 bases between them. From germline, CDR1 is SGHTA and CDR2 FQGNSA. CDR3 length equals 17 residues. The CDR3 sequence is CASSWREGAVLLYEQYF. The CDR3 nucleotides read TGTGCCAGCAGCTGGAGGGAGGGGGCAGTTCTCCTCTACGAGCAGTACTTC.

This clonotype has a count of ten or more. The chain links TRBV7-2 to TRBJ2-1, with unresolved D. CDR3 length equals 13 residues. CDR1 and CDR2 (germline): SGHTA, FQGNSA. V was trimmed by 3 bases and J by 3 bases, leaving 6 bases between them. Written as DNA, the CDR3 is TGTGCCAGCAGCTTCGGAAACTACAATGAGCAGTTCTTC. It translates to CASSFGNYNEQFF.

CDR3 bases: TGTGCCAGCAGTCAACAGGGGGCTAGGGAAAAACTGTTTTTT. Its translation: CASSQQGAREKLFF. The V and J genes are TRBV27 and TRBJ1-4, with 9 bases aligning to TRBD1. The CDR3 runs 14 residues. Germline V lookup: CDR1 MNHEY, CDR2 SMNVEV (reference sequence). The V and J ends lost 5 bases and 8 bases, in that order; junction bases with no gene match: 6.

In its sample, this clonotype was seen a few times. The rearrangement uses TRBV7-9 and TRBJ2-1, with 9 bases aligning to TRBD2. This CDR3 region has 15 residues. The J segment lost 9 bases and the V segment lost 8 bases, leaving 14 bases of the junction unmatched. Per the germline V gene, CDR1 is SEHNR and CDR2 is FQNEAQ (reference sequence). The CDR3 coding sequence is TGTGCCAGCCGAGACTTAGCCATAGCGGGAGTTGAGCAGTTCTTC. This encodes CASRDLAIAGVEQFF. Complete variable domain (other parts from reference TRBV7-9 and TRBJ2-1): DTGVSQNPRHKITKRGQNVTFRCDPISEHNRLYWYRQTLGQGPEFLTYFQNEAQLEKSRLLSDRFSAERPKGSFSTLEIQRTEQGDSAMYLCASRDLAIAGVEQFFGPGTRLTVL.

This clonotype was counted ten times or more. This rearrangement joins TRBV7-2 to TRBJ1-5; TRBD1 is a possible D gene (6 bases). CDR3 length equals 15 residues. The germline V and J ends were trimmed by 2 bases and 4 bases, with 12 bases remaining between them. Germline V gene lookup returns CDR1 SGHTA and CDR2 FQGNSA. The chain's CDR3 is CASSLRPGVNQPQHF. CDR3 nucleotides: TGTGCCAGCAGCTTACGGCCAGGGGTAAATCAGCCCCAGCATTTT.

This rearrangement joins TRBV7-4 to TRBJ2-7; 7 nucleotides line up with TRBD1. The CDR3 is made up of 15 amino acids. V lost 4 bases to trimming and J lost 3 bases; unmatched junction nucleotides: 9. Germline V lookup: CDR1 SGHVT, CDR2 SQSDAQ. Written as DNA, the CDR3 is TGTGCCAGCAGCTACTACCGGGACAGAGACTACGAGCAGTACTTC. Protein sequence: CASSYYRDRDYEQYF. Full variable domain (rest looked up from reference TRBV7-4 and TRBJ2-7): GAGVSQSPRYKVAKRGRDVALRCDSISGHVTLYWYRQTLGQGSEVLTYSQSDAQRDKSGRPSGRFSAERPERSVSTLKIQRTEQGDSAVYLCASSYYRDRDYEQYFGPGTRLTVT.

The chain joins TRBV7-9 to TRBJ1-1, with 11 bases that match TRBD1. Germline CDR1 reads SEHNR; CDR2 reads FQNEAQ (reference sequence). V shed 5 bases, J shed 1 base, and the junction held 9 bases outside the gene matches. The CDR3 contains 17 residues. The CDR3 protein is CASSHWTGGARNTEAFF. In DNA, the CDR3 is TGTGCCAGCAGCCATTGGACAGGGGGCGCGAGGAACACTGAAGCTTTCTTT.

This clonotype was picked up a small number of times. The chain employs TRBV7-2 and TRBJ2-7; a possible D gene is TRBD1 (5 bases). V lost 5 bases and J 6 bases, leaving 11 bases between the germline ends. CDR1 and CDR2 (germline): SGHTA, FQGNSA. CDR3 size: 12 residues. Here the CDR3 DNA reads TGTGCCAGCAGCCCGTCCAGGGTCGAGCAGTACTTC. Translated, it gives CASSPSRVEQYF.